This passage covers 17 T cell receptor beta chains from one sample sequenced in a study of T cells expressing NK-cell markers. TCRdb reprocessed the 5' RACE reads and stores each CDR3 protein as one record, lacking DNA. The sample totals roughly 280,000 distinct CDR3 sequences; its top ten clones hold 0.39%. Sequenced sample: blood T cells: a sorted CD56 or NKG2C T cell subset, CD4+ or CD8+ T cells, or bulk PBMC T cells (not recorded which). These receptors originate from a man between 18 and 35 years old in good health.

This chain connects TRBV6-5 to TRBJ2-7; no DNA is available, so the TRBD1 call from TCRdb remains unchecked. The CDR3 has 14 amino acids. Germline loops: CDR1 MNHEY, CDR2 SVGAGI. CDR3 amino acids: CASKPDRGRYEQYF.

The chain employs TRBV10-3 and TRBJ2-4; TCRdb outputs TRBD2, but without DNA this stays unchecked. In germline, CDR1 is ENHRY, CDR2 SYGVKD. The CDR3 is 16 amino acids. The CDR3 here is CAISESSGRIKNIQYF.

The chain joins TRBV12-3 or TRBV12-4 to TRBJ2-1; TCRdb's D call, TRBD1, is unchecked because there is no DNA. This CDR3 contains 14 residues. This chain's CDR3 is CASSPGGGNNEQFF.

The CDR3 loop is CASLKGVIAGANVLTF. The rearrangement links TRBV6-1 to TRBJ2-6; with no DNA, the TCRdb D assignment of TRBD1 cannot be verified. The CDR3 loop spans 16 amino acids. CDR1 and CDR2 from the germline V gene are MNHNS and SASEGT.

The V call is TRBV19, the J call TRBJ2-1; the D gene TCRdb calls, TRBD1, cannot be checked with no DNA. The CDR3 totals 16 residues. Germline V gene lookup returns CDR1 LNHDA and CDR2 SQIVND (reference sequence). The CDR3 region is CASSSRQGGTYNEQFF.

CDR3 sequence reads: CSVGGRVGDTEAFF. V gene TRBV29-1 combines with J gene TRBJ1-1; the D gene TCRdb calls, TRBD1, cannot be checked with no DNA. CDR3 length: 14 residues. Germline CDR1 is SQVTM and CDR2 is ANQGSEA. Using reference TRBV29-1 and TRBJ1-1 for the parts outside the CDR3, the full variable domain is SAVISQKPSRDICQRGTSLTIQCQVDSQVTMMFWYRQQPGQSLTLIATANQGSEATYESGFVIDKFPISRPNLTFSTLTVSNMSPEDSSIYLCSVGGRVGDTEAFFGQGTRLTVV.

The chain combines TRBV20-1 with TRBJ2-1; the TCRdb call, TRBD2, lacks DNA for checking. The CDR3 length is 16 residues. Germline V gene data show CDR1 as DFQATT and CDR2 as SNEGSKA (reference sequence). Here the CDR3 reads CSATPPAGGPADEQFF.

V and J are TRBV20-1 and TRBJ1-4. CDR3 length equals 13 residues. Germline V gene data show CDR1 as DFQATT and CDR2 as SNEGSKA (reference sequence). Here the CDR3 reads CSAMGGANEKLFF.

This rearrangement joins TRBV9 to TRBJ2-1; no DNA is available, so the TRBD2 call from TCRdb remains unchecked. In germline, CDR1 is SGDLS, CDR2 YYNGEE. The CDR3 is made up of 14 amino acids. CDR3 loop: CASSISPGLEGQFF.

The rearrangement links TRBV12-3 or TRBV12-4 to TRBJ2-7; TCRdb's D call of TRBD2 is untestable without DNA. The CDR3 runs 16 residues. This CDR3 is CASSLFPPGLGYEQYF.

The V call is TRBV12-3 or TRBV12-4, the J call TRBJ1-1. The CDR3 consists of 15 residues. CDR3 amino acids: CASTEGDNPNTEAFF.

V gene TRBV20-1 combines with J gene TRBJ2-4; the D gene TCRdb calls, TRBD1, cannot be checked with no DNA. Germline assignment: CDR1 DFQATT and CDR2 SNEGSKA (reference sequence). The CDR3 length is 13 residues. The CDR3 region is CSAFGQGQNIQYF.

The chain couples TRBV19 to TRBJ2-2; TCRdb's D call of TRBD1 is untestable without DNA. The CDR3 loop spans 14 amino acids. Per germline, CDR1 LNHDA and CDR2 SQIVND (reference sequence). CDR3 sequence reads: CASIGRGRTGELFF.

This chain links TRBV29-1 with TRBJ1-1; TCRdb's D call, TRBD1, is unchecked because there is no DNA. The CDR3 runs to 15 residues. CDR1 and CDR2 (germline): SQVTM, ANQGSEA. CDR3 loop: CSVRQGAFLYTEAFF.

CDR3 loop: CASSTPRGQPQHF. This rearrangement joins TRBV19 to TRBJ1-5. The CDR3 runs 13 residues. Germline V lookup: CDR1 LNHDA, CDR2 SQIVND (reference sequence).

The genes are TRBV12-3 or TRBV12-4 and TRBJ1-5; the D call of TRBD1 rests on TCRdb alone, since no DNA is present to check it. CDR3 length: 16 amino acids. The CDR3 spells CASSLRAGQGNQPQHF.

This CDR3 is CASSQVGKGANTGELFF. This chain connects TRBV3-1 to TRBJ2-2; TCRdb designates TRBD1, a call that cannot be tested without DNA. Germline CDR1 reads LGHDT; CDR2 reads YNNKEL (reference sequence). This CDR3 is 17 amino acids long.